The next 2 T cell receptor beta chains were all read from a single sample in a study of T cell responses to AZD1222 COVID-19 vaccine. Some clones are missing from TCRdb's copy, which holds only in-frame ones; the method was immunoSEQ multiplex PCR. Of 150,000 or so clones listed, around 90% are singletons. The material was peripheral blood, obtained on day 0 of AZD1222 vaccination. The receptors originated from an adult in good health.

CDR3 DNA: TGTGCCAGTAGTATAGTGGGGGTGGATGGGAGCATTCAGTACTTC. The encoded protein is CASSIVGVDGSIQYF. V and J are TRBV19 and TRBJ2-4; either TRBD1 or TRBD2 may fit D (5 bases each). Germline CDR1 LNHDA, CDR2 SQIVND (reference sequence). Trimming cost V 1 base and J 9 bases, with 16 bases left between them. The CDR3 has 15 amino acids.

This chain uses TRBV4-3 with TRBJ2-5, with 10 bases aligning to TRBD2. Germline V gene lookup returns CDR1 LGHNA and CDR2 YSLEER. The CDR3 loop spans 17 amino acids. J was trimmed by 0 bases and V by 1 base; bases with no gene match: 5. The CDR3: CASSQGAGGPYQETQYF. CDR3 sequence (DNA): TGCGCCAGCAGCCAAGGAGCGGGGGGGCCTTACCAAGAGACCCAGTACTTC.